This entry lists 11 T cell receptor beta chains sequenced from one sample in a study of blood T cell repertoires in COVID-19. Here immunoSEQ multiplex PCR was the method, and the copy in TCRdb shows in-frame clones only, minus some. The sample has nearly 350,000 clones, more than 75% seen once; the top ten hold about 6.3%. Sequences were obtained from peripheral blood. Receptors originate from a woman between 50 and 59 years old with COVID-19, enrolled during active disease.

The J gene is TRBJ2-7, the V gene TRBV5-1; 7 bases are a match to TRBD1. The CDR3 has 14 residues. Germline loops: CDR1 SGHRS, CDR2 YFSETQ. J lost 0 bases, V lost 4 bases, and 4 bases had no gene match. The CDR3 region is CASSLGQDSYEQYF. The CDR3 region has the DNA TGCGCCAGCAGCCTAGGACAGGACTCCTACGAGCAGTACTTC.

The chain joins TRBV5-1 to TRBJ2-1; TRBD1 is a possible D gene (5 bases). The V gene lost 0 bases and the J gene lost 5 bases, with 9 bases spanning the gap. Germline V gene data show CDR1 as SGHRS and CDR2 as YFSETQ. The CDR3 runs to 14 residues. The CDR3, as DNA: TGCGCCAGCAGCTTGGGTGCAGGGAACAATGAGCAGTTCTTC. This codes for CASSLGAGNNEQFF.

This clone appeared a single time. This chain uses TRBV21-1 with TRBJ2-2; TRBD1, the table's D call, was not compared with the DNA. TRBV21-1 is reported as a pseudogene. The CDR3 runs to 17 residues. CDR3 sequence (DNA): TGTGCCAGCAGCAAAGTGGGAGAGGGGGTTTCGACTGGGGAGCTGTTTTTT. Protein: CASSKVGEGVSTGELFF.

This chain connects TRBV3-1 (or the pseudogene TRBV3-2) to TRBJ2-1, with D tentatively TRBD2 (6 bases). The V end lost 5 bases, the J end lost 0 bases, and 14 bases lay between the germline ends. Germline lookup yields CDR1 LGHDT and CDR2 YNNKEL (reference sequence). CDR3 length equals 16 residues. The CDR3 spells CASSGTEGSSYNEQFF. The CDR3 DNA sequence: TGTGCCAGCAGCGGAACGGAGGGGAGCTCCTACAATGAGCAGTTCTTC.

This chain links TRBV9 with TRBJ2-1; unclear D gene. The V end was cut by 0 bases, the J end by 4 bases, with 11 bases between. The CDR3 extends over 15 amino acids. The V gene's germline CDR1 is SGDLS and CDR2 YYNGEE. The CDR3 reads CASSVGSAGYNEQFF. The CDR3 DNA is TGTGCCAGCAGCGTAGGGAGTGCCGGATACAATGAGCAGTTCTTC.

CDR3 sequence: CSPTTRDTQYF. The CDR3 bases are TGCAGCCCCACGACTCGAGATACGCAGTATTTT. The chain has TRBV29-1 and TRBJ2-3; D ambiguous. Trimming stripped 8 bases from V and 5 bases from J, with 11 bases between. Germline V gene sequence: CDR1 SQVTM, CDR2 ANQGSEA. The CDR3 contains 11 residues.

This chain uses TRBV19 with TRBJ2-1; D call uncertain. Trimming left V 3 bases short and J 4 bases short, with 16 bases between. The CDR3 is 16 residues long. CDR1 is LNHDA and CDR2 is SQIVND in the germline V gene (reference sequence). CDR3 sequence: CASSMERKLLYNEQFF. CDR3 nucleotide sequence: TGTGCCAGTAGTATGGAGAGGAAGCTTTTATACAATGAGCAGTTCTTC.

The rearrangement uses TRBV5-1 and TRBJ1-2, with no clear D. Per germline, CDR1 SGHRS and CDR2 YFSETQ. The CDR3 totals 16 residues. V lost 1 base and J 2 bases, leaving 15 bases between the germline ends. CDR3 sequence reads: CASSLRFEQPNYGYTF. Written as DNA, the CDR3 is TGCGCCAGCAGCTTGAGGTTCGAACAGCCCAACTATGGCTACACCTTC.

This clone appeared a single time. The chain employs TRBV13 and TRBJ1-1, with TRBD1 identical over 7 bases. Germline CDR1 reads PRHDT; CDR2 reads FYEKMQ (reference sequence). With V trimmed by 5 bases and J by 6 bases, 9 bases remained unmatched. This CDR3 comprises 14 residues. The CDR3 sequence: CASSLETGRAEAFF. The CDR3 region has the DNA TGTGCCAGCAGCCTCGAGACAGGGAGAGCTGAAGCTTTCTTT.

The V gene is TRBV14, the J gene TRBJ2-6; no clear D gene. CDR3 length: 14 residues. V was clipped by 5 bases and J by 0 bases, with 5 bases between them. Germline values: CDR1 SGHDN, CDR2 FVKESK. The DNA for the CDR3 is TGTGCCAGCAGCATGGCCTCTGGGGCCAACGTCCTGACTTTC. Protein product: CASSMASGANVLTF. Full variable domain (outside the CDR3, taken from reference TRBV14 and TRBJ2-6): EAGVTQFPSHSVIEKGQTVTLRCDPISGHDNLYWYRRVMGKEIKFLLHFVKESKQDESGMPNNRFLAERTGGTYSTLKVQPAELEDSGVYFCASSMASGANVLTFGAGSRLTVL.

This clone was found once. J is TRBJ1-4 and V is TRBV19, with a weak D call TRBD1 (5 bases). Germline V gene sequence: CDR1 LNHDA, CDR2 SQIVND (reference sequence). The germline V and J ends were trimmed by 6 bases and 8 bases, with 7 bases remaining between them. The CDR3 has 11 residues. CDR3 sequence reads: CASRRGEKLFF. The DNA of the CDR3 is TGTGCCAGTAGACGGGGGGAAAAACTGTTTTTT.